This record covers a single T cell receptor (beta chain). The CDR3 extends over 15 amino acids. Trimming at V came to 4 bases and at J to 6 bases, leaving 7 bases not matched to a gene. CDR1 is MRHNA and CDR2 is SNTAGT in the germline V gene. Each CDR3 protein is one row after TCRdb ran MiXCR on the RT-PCR reads. The table shows fewer than 800,000 distinct CDR3 sequences, with 14% occurring only once. The source material was memory CD4+ T cells from blood. The source of this sequence is a female donor in good health, serving as a healthy control. The chain couples TRBV6-4 to TRBJ2-1, with 9 bases identical to TRBD1. In DNA, the CDR3 is TGTGCCAGCAGTGCGGACAGGGGATTTTTCAATGAGCAGTTCTTC. It yields the protein CASSADRGFFNEQFF.